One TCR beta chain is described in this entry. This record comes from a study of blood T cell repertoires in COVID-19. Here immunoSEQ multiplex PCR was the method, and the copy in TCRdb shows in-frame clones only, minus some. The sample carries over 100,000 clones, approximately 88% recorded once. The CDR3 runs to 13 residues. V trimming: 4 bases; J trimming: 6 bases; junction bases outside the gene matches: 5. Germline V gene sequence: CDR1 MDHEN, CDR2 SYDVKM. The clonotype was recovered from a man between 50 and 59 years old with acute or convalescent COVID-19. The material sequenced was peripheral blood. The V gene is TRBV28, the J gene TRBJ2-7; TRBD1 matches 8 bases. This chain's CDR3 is CASSSLDRGEQYF. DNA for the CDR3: TGTGCCAGCAGTTCTCTCGACAGGGGCGAGCAGTACTTC.